One sample yielded the 29 T cell receptor beta chains listed below, sequenced in a study of blood T cell repertoires in COVID-19. The table came from immunoSEQ multiplex PCR; TCRdb's copy has only in-frame clones and leaves some out. Of around 250,000 clones detected, around 84% appear once; the ten largest clones hold around 7.3%. The sample comprised peripheral blood. The receptors here all came from a woman aged 65 to 85 with active or convalescent COVID-19.

This rearrangement joins TRBV10-3 to TRBJ1-2; 8 nucleotides line up with TRBD1. The CDR3 contains 15 residues. V shed 2 bases, J shed 3 bases, and the junction held 5 bases outside the gene matches. Germline V CDR1 and CDR2: ENHRY, SYGVKD. CDR3 protein: CAISENRGSYYGYTF. CDR3 DNA: TGTGCCATCAGTGAGAACAGGGGGAGTTACTATGGCTACACCTTC.

The J gene is TRBJ1-2, the V gene TRBV2; the match to TRBD1 covers 7 bases. Germline V lookup: CDR1 SNHLY, CDR2 FYNNEI. The CDR3 totals 14 residues. The V and J ends lost 6 bases and 2 bases, in that order; junction bases with no gene match: 6. Here the CDR3 reads CASRARQGNYGYTF. The CDR3 nucleotides read TGTGCCAGCAGGGCCCGACAGGGAAACTATGGCTACACCTTC.

V is TRBV7-2 and J is TRBJ1-5; TRBD1 might be the D (5 bases). This CDR3 has 16 amino acids. Trimming took 0 bases from V and 5 from J, leaving 14 bases between them. Germline V gene sequence: CDR1 SGHTA, CDR2 FQGNSA. The CDR3 sequence is CASSLASIGAHQPQHF. The DNA for the CDR3 is TGTGCCAGCAGCTTAGCGAGTATAGGGGCTCATCAGCCCCAGCATTTT.

V and J are TRBV10-1 and TRBJ2-2, with 9 bases fitting TRBD2. The J segment lost 3 bases and the V segment lost 4 bases, leaving 6 bases of the junction unmatched. The CDR3 has 16 residues. In germline, CDR1 is WNHNN, CDR2 SYGVQD (reference sequence). CDR3 protein: CASSARGGDYTGELFF. The CDR3 DNA follows: TGCGCCAGCAGTGCCCGCGGGGGGGATTACACCGGGGAGCTGTTTTTT.

This chain connects TRBV7-6 to TRBJ1-1; TRBD1 matches 7 bases. The germline V gene encodes CDR1 SGHVS and CDR2 FNYEAQ. CDR3 length equals 15 residues. Germline trimming cut 2 bases from V and 3 bases from J; bases unmatched to any gene: 6. CDR3 loop: CASSLPDRAYTEAFF. The CDR3 DNA sequence: TGTGCCAGCAGCTTACCCGACAGGGCGTACACTGAAGCTTTCTTT.

V and J are TRBV6-5 and TRBJ2-3; 12 nucleotides agree with TRBD2. The CDR3 totals 15 residues. Germline V gene lookup returns CDR1 MNHEY and CDR2 SVGAGI. J was trimmed by 4 bases and V by 5 bases; bases with no gene match: 4. The CDR3 region is CASSPTSGGPDTQYF. The CDR3, as DNA: TGTGCCAGCAGTCCTACTAGCGGGGGGCCAGATACGCAGTATTTT.

The chain couples TRBV11-2 to TRBJ2-3; 9 bases map to TRBD2. The CDR3 extends over 16 amino acids. Germline V gene data show CDR1 as SGHAT and CDR2 as FQNNGV. V shed 1 base, J shed 2 bases, and the junction held 4 bases outside the gene matches. CDR3 coding DNA: TGTGCCAGCAGCTTAGGGCGGGGGGGCTTCACAGATACGCAGTATTTT. As protein: CASSLGRGGFTDTQYF.

V gene TRBV11-2 combines with J gene TRBJ1-5; D might be TRBD1 (6 bases). The CDR3 has 15 residues. Germline CDR1 and CDR2: SGHAT and FQNNGV. Deletions cut 5 bases from V and 3 bases from J, with 14 bases between. CDR3 nucleotide sequence: TGTGCCAGCAGCGAACAGGGAACATCCAATCAGCCCCAGCATTTT. Amino acid sequence: CASSEQGTSNQPQHF. The full variable domain, completed using reference TRBV11-2 and TRBJ1-5, is EAGVAQSPRYKIIEKRQSVAFWCNPISGHATLYWYQQILGQGPKLLIQFQNNGVVDDSQLPKDRFSAERLKGVDSTLKIQPAKLEDSAVYLCASSEQGTSNQPQHFGDGTRLSIL.

This sequence joins TRBV11-3 and TRBJ1-3; 8 bases line up with TRBD1. Germline assignment: CDR1 SGHNT and CDR2 YENEEA. The CDR3 is 14 residues long. V shed 5 bases and J 3 bases; nucleotides not matched to a gene: 3. CDR3 DNA sequence: TGTGCCAGCAGCCCAGGGGGCTTTGGAAACACCATATATTTT. Its translation is CASSPGGFGNTIYF.

The chain couples TRBV18 to TRBJ1-2; 7 bases agree with TRBD1. The CDR3 runs to 16 residues. In germline, CDR1 is KGHSH, CDR2 LQKENI. The V gene end was trimmed by 2 bases and the J gene end by 0 bases; junction bases not matched to a gene: 6. The chain's CDR3 is CASSPTGDPANYGYTF. The CDR3 DNA reads as TGTGCCAGCTCACCAACAGGGGACCCAGCTAACTATGGCTACACCTTC.

V usage is TRBV24-1 and J usage is TRBJ2-7; weak D call: TRBD2 (6 bases). The CDR3 consists of 13 residues. Trimming removed 4 bases at V and 2 bases at J, with 8 bases between. Germline values: CDR1 KGHDR, CDR2 SFDVKD. Here the CDR3 reads CATSDPGAYEQYF. CDR3 bases: TGTGCCACCAGTGACCCGGGGGCCTACGAGCAGTACTTC.

This sequence joins TRBV18 and TRBJ1-3; perhaps TRBD1 as D (5 bases). This CDR3 is 17 amino acids long. Trimming removed 2 bases from V and 0 bases from J, with 14 bases in between. The germline V gene has CDR1 KGHSH and CDR2 LQKENI. In nucleotides, the CDR3 is TGTGCCAGCTCACCAAGGGATAAGGGGATCTCTGGAAACACCATATATTTT. Translated, it gives CASSPRDKGISGNTIYF.

This clone has just a few counts. The rearrangement joins TRBV9 to TRBJ1-1; D ambiguous. V dropped 0 bases and J dropped 2 bases, with 11 bases sitting between them. Germline CDR1 and CDR2: SGDLS and YYNGEE. This CDR3 comprises 15 residues. CDR3 DNA: TGTGCCAGCAGCGTAGCTGACTACGGAAACACTGAAGCTTTCTTT. It translates to CASSVADYGNTEAFF.

V and J are TRBV6-2 or TRBV6-3 and TRBJ1-2; D not resolved. This CDR3 spans 12 amino acids. Germline lookup yields CDR1 MNHEY and CDR2 SVGEGT. Trimming removed 5 bases at V and 5 bases at J, with 9 bases between. CDR3 region: CASSTDSYGYTF. The CDR3 region has the DNA TGTGCCAGCAGTACAGATAGTTATGGCTACACCTTC.

The rearrangement links TRBV9 to TRBJ2-3; D gene unclear. The CDR3 consists of 13 residues. Trimming pared 0 bases from V and 3 bases from J, leaving 5 bases between. Germline CDR1 SGDLS, CDR2 YYNGEE. The CDR3 region has the DNA TGTGCCAGCAGCGTAGCCCCGACAGATACGCAGTATTTT. Its protein is CASSVAPTDTQYF.

The rearrangement uses TRBV11-2 and TRBJ2-2, with D perhaps TRBD2 (6 bases). Per the germline V gene, CDR1 is SGHAT and CDR2 is FQNNGV. The CDR3 totals 14 residues. Trimming removed 2 bases from V and 7 bases from J, with 11 bases in between. This CDR3 is CASSLTRGGGELFF. The CDR3 DNA reads TGTGCCAGCAGCTTAACTAGGGGAGGCGGGGAGCTGTTTTTT.

The chain recombines TRBV6-5 with TRBJ1-1, with D uncertain. In germline, CDR1 is MNHEY, CDR2 SVGAGI. This CDR3 is built from 11 residues. V was trimmed by 6 bases and J by 8 bases, leaving 10 bases between them. DNA for the CDR3: TGTGCCAGCAGCCGCGGGGTGGAAGCTTTCTTT. The encoded protein is CASSRGVEAFF.

Here the CDR3 reads CASSGGVTGRSYNEQFF. DNA for the CDR3: TGTGCCAGCAGCGGCGGAGTGACAGGACGCTCCTACAATGAGCAGTTCTTC. This chain uses TRBV5-5 with TRBJ2-1; maybe TRBD1 (6 bases). The germline V gene encodes CDR1 SGHKS and CDR2 YYEKEE (reference sequence). The CDR3 is made up of 17 amino acids. Trimming shortened V by 4 bases and J by 0 bases, and 17 bases separated the two germline ends.

The chain carries TRBV21-1 and TRBJ1-4. TRBV21-1 is described as a pseudogene. The CDR3 length is 10 residues. CDR3 in amino acids: CASSNGKLFF. The CDR3 nucleotides are TGTGCCAGCAGCAACGGAAAACTGTTTTTT.

The chain uses TRBV7-9 and TRBJ2-1, with TRBD2 matching over 7 bases. This CDR3 comprises 15 residues. Germline V gives CDR1 SEHNR, CDR2 FQNEAQ (reference sequence). V was pared by 2 bases and J by 5 bases, with 6 bases of the junction left unmatched. The CDR3 here is CASSLRRLADNEQFF. In nucleotides, the CDR3 is TGTGCCAGCAGCTTACGGAGACTAGCTGACAATGAGCAGTTCTTC.

The chain combines TRBV5-1 with TRBJ1-4; maybe TRBD1 (5 bases). The germline V gene has CDR1 SGHRS and CDR2 YFSETQ. CDR3 length equals 13 residues. V lost 5 bases and J lost 7, with 12 bases in between. The CDR3 DNA reads as TGCGCCAGCAGACCTCAGGGTGGTGAAAAACTGTTTTTT. It specifies CASRPQGGEKLFF. Looking up the rest from reference TRBV5-1 and TRBJ1-4 gives the full variable domain: KAGVTQTPRYLIKTRGQQVTLSCSPISGHRSVSWYQQTPGQGLQFLFEYFSETQRNKGNFPGRFSGRQFSNSRSEMNVSTLELGDSALYLCASRPQGGEKLFFGSGTQLSVL.

The chain combines TRBV7-2 with TRBJ2-1; D remains ambiguous. The germline V gene has CDR1 SGHTA and CDR2 FQGNSA. The CDR3 spans 13 residues. Trimming left V 3 bases short and J 4 bases short, with 7 bases between. The DNA of the CDR3 is TGTGCCAGCAGCTTTATCGGGTACAATGAGCAGTTCTTC. Amino acids: CASSFIGYNEQFF.

This clone was observed a single time. The V call is TRBV9, the J call TRBJ2-7, with D possibly being TRBD1 (6 bases). The CDR3 consists of 17 residues. Germline CDR1 SGDLS, CDR2 YYNGEE. V lost 0 bases and J 1 base, leaving 17 bases between the germline ends. CDR3 region: CASSVEEDGRGSYEQYF. Here the CDR3 DNA reads TGTGCCAGCAGCGTAGAAGAGGATGGCAGGGGATCCTACGAGCAGTACTTC.

CDR3 DNA sequence: TGTGCCAGCAGTTTTTACGGGGGGCTGGGTCGGATGAACACTGAAGCTTTCTTT. Amino acids: CASSFYGGLGRMNTEAFF. The chain joins TRBV27 to TRBJ1-1; D might be TRBD1 (6 bases). Germline V lookup: CDR1 MNHEY, CDR2 SMNVEV (reference sequence). The V end was cut by 3 bases, the J end by 0 bases, with 20 bases between. This CDR3 region has 18 residues.

The chain carries TRBV5-4 and TRBJ2-5; the D is unclear. Per the germline V gene, CDR1 is SGHNT and CDR2 is YYREEE (reference sequence). The V end was cut by 1 base, the J end by 1 base, with 11 bases between. CDR3 length: 15 amino acids. In nucleotides, the CDR3 is TGTGCCAGCAGCTTGAGAACAGAGCTCCAAGAGACCCAGTACTTC. As protein: CASSLRTELQETQYF.

The chain joins TRBV12-3 or TRBV12-4 to TRBJ2-3; D remains unclear. The CDR3 has 12 residues. Between the trimmed V and J ends, which lost 5 bases and 6 bases, there was a span of 9 bases. DNA of the CDR3: TGTGCCAGCAGTAGTAGTCGGGATACGCAGTATTTT. Protein: CASSSSRDTQYF.

The rearrangement joins TRBV19 to TRBJ1-2, with 8 nucleotides matching TRBD1. Germline V gives CDR1 LNHDA, CDR2 SQIVND (reference sequence). The ends lost 7 bases at V and 2 bases at J; junction bases unmatched: 6. CDR3 length equals 14 residues. CDR3 bases: TGTGCCAGTACTGGGACAGGTTCAAACTATGGCTACACCTTC. Protein: CASTGTGSNYGYTF.

The rearrangement uses TRBV18 and TRBJ2-1, with D possibly being TRBD1 (6 bases). From germline, CDR1 is KGHSH and CDR2 LQKENI. The ends were cut back, 5 bases at V and 2 bases at J, with 13 bases in the middle. The CDR3 is 15 amino acids. CDR3 coding DNA: TGTGCCAGCTCAACAGGGAACAGAGCCTACAATGAGCAGTTCTTC. This translates into CASSTGNRAYNEQFF. The variable domain in full, completed from reference TRBV18 and TRBJ2-1, reads NAGVMQNPRHLVRRRGQEARLRCSPMKGHSHVYWYRQLPEEGLKFMVYLQKENIIDESGMPKERFSAEFPKEGPSILRIQQVVRGDSAAYFCASSTGNRAYNEQFFGPGTRLTVL.

J is TRBJ1-1 and V is TRBV5-5; 7 bases map to TRBD1. CDR1 SGHKS and CDR2 YYEKEE come from the germline V gene (reference sequence). This CDR3 comprises 14 residues. V was pared by 4 bases and J by 0 bases, with 3 bases of the junction left unmatched. This CDR3 reads CASSLDRLNTEAFF. The CDR3 nucleotides read TGTGCCAGCAGCCTGGACAGGCTGAACACTGAAGCTTTCTTT.